Below, 3 T cell receptor beta chains from the same sample are listed, as sequenced in a study of shared clonotypes between healthy human individuals. Some clones are missing from TCRdb's copy, which holds only in-frame ones; the method was immunoSEQ multiplex PCR. The sample shows around 2.3 million clones, roughly 95% of them seen only once. Sequencing used naive CD4+ T cells sorted from blood. Described subset: CD45RA+ positively selected. These receptors were taken from a man aged 18 to 35 in good health.

This chain links TRBV28 with TRBJ2-7; D unresolved. V was clipped by 6 bases and J by 6 bases, with 24 bases between them. This CDR3 is 16 amino acids long. The V gene's germline CDR1 is MDHEN and CDR2 SYDVKM. In nucleotides, the CDR3 is TGTGCCAGCAGCTCCCTAGGGTTAACAATGGACGGCGAGCAGTACTTC. As protein: CASSSLGLTMDGEQYF.

This chain joins TRBV19 and TRBJ1-6; no clear D gene. Germline CDR1 is LNHDA and CDR2 is SQIVND (reference sequence). Between the trimmed V and J ends, which lost 5 bases and 5 bases, there was a span of 16 bases. The CDR3 is 16 amino acids. For the CDR3, the DNA is TGTGCCAGTAGTTTAACCCCTCCTGGAAATAATTCACCCCTCCACTTT. It translates to CASSLTPPGNNSPLHF.

The V call is TRBV18, the J call TRBJ2-3; TRBD1 aligns across 11 bases. The CDR3 is 13 amino acids. CDR1 and CDR2 from the germline V gene are KGHSH and LQKENI. The V segment lost 6 bases and the J segment 7 bases; nucleotides outside the gene matches: 3. The CDR3 sequence is CASSRTGGNTQYF. DNA of the CDR3: TGTGCCAGCTCTCGGACAGGGGGCAATACGCAGTATTTT.